This TCR beta chain emerged from a study of shared clonotypes between healthy human individuals. Whole-study results and caveats: An anticipated effect of sequencing depth on clonotype sharing among donors was recognized.

Study donors comprised healthy, HIV-negative adults devoid of recent acute infection or vaccination. Each sample came from a Caucasian adult donor living in Nashville, Tennessee. From germline, CDR1 is SGHTS and CDR2 YDEGEE. This CDR3 is 14 amino acids long. Trimming cost V 2 bases and J 9 bases; bases outside gene matches: 6. At the deep level, the assay was run. Sequencing was performed with immunoSEQ multiplex PCR; in TCRdb, only in-frame clones are kept and a portion is missing. The table has 1,400,000 or so clones, just under 99% seen once. As to this clone: Its antigen is undetermined.

The source of this sequence is a man aged 25 to 40 in good health. The chain links TRBV5-8 to TRBJ1-3, with 9 bases aligning to TRBD1. What was sequenced was naive CD4+ T cells sorted from blood. Subset given: CD45RA+ positively selected. CDR3 coding DNA: TGTGCCAGCAGCTTCCGGGACAGGGAAAGCACCATATATTTT. Amino acid sequence: CASSFRDRESTIYF.